The next 11 T cell receptor beta chains were all read from a single sample in a study of Graves' ophthalmopathy and Graves' hyperthyroidism. Scientists amplified the TCR beta CDR3 regions from RNA transcripts. An initial RT-PCR round employing HTBI primers preceded a second-round multiplex PCR. TCRdb reprocessed the multiplex PCR reads with MiXCR, giving one entry per CDR3 protein. This sample has about 1.1 million distinct CDR3 sequences, with less than 45% found just once. Sequenced: peripheral blood or thyroid tissue (not recorded which). The receptors come from an adult man with Graves' hyperthyroidism.

The V call is TRBV20-1, the J call TRBJ2-5; 8 bases match TRBD2. The CDR3 has 14 residues. With V trimmed by 3 bases and J by 5 bases, 8 bases remained unmatched. The germline gives CDR1 DFQATT, CDR2 SNEGSKA (reference sequence). CDR3 region: CSASNREGWETQYF. CDR3 coding DNA: TGCAGTGCTAGTAACCGGGAGGGCTGGGAGACCCAGTACTTC.

A remark on this clonotype: Being one base from a much bigger clone, this may be a read error. The rearrangement links TRBV5-1 to TRBJ1-1; maybe TRBD1 (5 bases). Germline CDR1 reads SGHRS; CDR2 reads YFSETQ. The CDR3 is made up of 15 amino acids. Here the CDR3 DNA reads TGCGCCAGCAGCTGGACGGGGGACCGGGGCACTGAAACTTTCTTT. Translation gives CASSWTGDRGTETFF.

This clonotype was recorded at least ten times. The chain recombines TRBV9 with TRBJ1-1, with 8 bases that match TRBD1. Germline CDR1 reads SGDLS; CDR2 reads YYNGEE. The CDR3 contains 16 residues. The trim removed 4 bases at V and 1 base at J, leaving 9 bases unmatched. The CDR3 reads CASSLGGGQGNTEAFF. CDR3 nucleotide sequence: TGTGCCAGCAGCCTCGGGGGCGGACAGGGGAACACTGAAGCTTTCTTT.

A few counts support this clonotype. This sequence joins TRBV12-3 or TRBV12-4 and TRBJ1-2, with 7 bases aligning to TRBD1. The length of the CDR3 is 15 residues. The J segment lost 4 bases and the V segment lost 6 bases, leaving 11 bases of the junction unmatched. This chain's CDR3 is CASRYNRGNTYGYTF. CDR3 nucleotide sequence: TGTGCCAGCAGATATAACAGGGGAAATACCTATGGCTACACCTTC.

Note on this clonotype: A much bigger clone sits one base away, suggesting this may be a read error. The rearrangement joins TRBV9 to TRBJ2-5; D call uncertain. The CDR3 runs 13 residues. Germline CDR1 is SGDLS and CDR2 is YYNGEE. The CDR3 sequence is CASSVQAREAQYF. The CDR3 DNA is TGTGCCAGCAGCGTCCAGGCGCGAGAGGCCCAGTACTTC.

This chain uses TRBV24-1 with TRBJ2-2; no reliable D call. Germline V gene data show CDR1 as KGHDR and CDR2 as SFDVKD. This CDR3 is built from 12 residues. With 12 bases removed from V and 0 bases from J, the gap between germline ends came to 7 bases. CDR3: CAARTNTGELFF. DNA for the CDR3: TGTGCCGCCCGAACGAACACCGGGGAGCTGTTTTTT.

Remarks on this clonotype: This may arise from a read error, as a much more abundant clone is one base away. CDR3 loop: CASSMGRTNTEAFF. The DNA for the CDR3 is TGTGCCAGTAGTATGGGACGGACGAACACTGAAGCTTTCTTT. The chain joins TRBV19 to TRBJ1-1, with D perhaps matching TRBD1 (5 bases). V shed 3 bases and J shed 1 base, with 9 bases lying between them. Germline V CDR1 and CDR2: LNHDA, SQIVND (reference sequence). The CDR3 extends over 14 amino acids. The variable domain in full, with the rest retrieved from reference TRBV19 and TRBJ1-1, is DGGITQSPKYLFRKEGQNVTLSCEQNLNHDAMYWYRQDPGQGLRLIYYSQIVNDFQKGDIAEGYSVSREKKESFPLTVTSAQKNPTAFYLCASSMGRTNTEAFFGQGTRLTVV.

This clonotype was detected a few times. This chain connects TRBV10-3 to TRBJ1-4; the match to TRBD1 covers 8 bases. Germline loops: CDR1 ENHRY, CDR2 SYGVKD. The CDR3 has 17 residues. J lost 8 bases, V lost 2 bases, and 13 bases had no gene match. CDR3 region: CAISEGNLAGGQEKLFF. Here the CDR3 DNA reads TGTGCCATCAGTGAGGGGAATCTCGCAGGGGGCCAGGAAAAACTGTTTTTT.

This clonotype was observed a handful of times. CDR3 region: CASRQEAGGTEAFF. For the CDR3, the DNA is TGTGCCAGCAGACAGGAAGCGGGGGGGACTGAAGCTTTCTTT. The genes are TRBV12-3 or TRBV12-4 and TRBJ1-1; perhaps TRBD1 as D (5 bases). CDR3 length: 14 residues. V was clipped by 6 bases and J by 5 bases, with 16 bases between them.

The V gene is TRBV7-2, the J gene TRBJ1-2; tentative D call: TRBD1 (6 bases). The length of the CDR3 is 14 residues. Per germline, CDR1 SGHTA and CDR2 FQGNSA. The V end lost 10 bases, the J end lost 1 base, and 16 bases lay between the germline ends. The CDR3 bases are TGTGCCACGACCTCGGACAGCTTTAACTATGGCTACACCTTC. Encoded protein: CATTSDSFNYGYTF. Complete variable domain (other parts from reference TRBV7-2 and TRBJ1-2): GAGVSQSPSNKVTEKGKDVELRCDPISGHTALYWYRQSLGQGLEFLIYFQGNSAPDKSGLPSDRFSAERTGGSVSTLTIQRTQQEDSAVYLCATTSDSFNYGYTFGSGTRLTVV.

This clonotype was counted ten times or more. V is TRBV24-1 and J is TRBJ1-1; D possibly corresponds to TRBD1 (6 bases). CDR3 length equals 12 residues. CDR1 KGHDR and CDR2 SFDVKD come from the germline V gene. V lost 8 bases and J lost 1, with 7 bases in between. CDR3: CATMDRNTEAFF. The CDR3 nucleotides read TGTGCCACCATGGACAGGAACACTGAAGCTTTCTTT.